This TCR beta chain was observed in a study of cytomegalovirus exposure and HLA in healthy donors. The study's findings and limits: A classifier reportedly called cytomegalovirus status with high sensitivity and specificity.

As for this clone: Its antigen remains unknown.

PCR primers comprised 60 Vbeta and 13 Jbeta primers. Sequencing was performed with immunoSEQ multiplex PCR; in TCRdb, only in-frame clones are kept and a portion is missing. The sample contains approximately 150,000 clones, almost 80% of which appear only once. The CDR3 has 14 amino acids. V lost 7 bases and J lost 6; bases outside the gene matches: 11. CDR1 is MNHNY, CDR2 SVGAGI, per germline (reference sequence). V gene TRBV6-6 combines with J gene TRBJ2-5; 7 nucleotides line up with TRBD2. Sequenced input: PBMCs. The receptor was derived from a woman in her forties or fifties in good health and CMV-seronegative. The CDR3 here is CASTDVGEGQTQYF. CDR3 in DNA: TGTGCCAGCACCGACGTGGGGGAGGGACAGACCCAGTACTTC.